Below are 31 T cell receptor beta chains sequenced from a single sample in a study of blood T cell repertoires in COVID-19. TCRdb's table, derived via immunoSEQ multiplex PCR, lists solely in-frame clones and lacks some. The sample holds some 38,000 clones, almost 90% seen once. The sequenced material came from peripheral blood. These receptor sequences come from a man aged 55 to 70 with active or convalescent COVID-19.

V is TRBV19 and J is TRBJ2-5; 13 positions match TRBD2. V was pared by 4 bases and J by 4 bases, with 9 bases of the junction left unmatched. CDR1 and CDR2 (germline): LNHDA, SQIVND (reference sequence). There are 17 residues in the CDR3. CDR3 nucleotide sequence: TGTGCCAGTAGTAACCCCGGGACTAGCGGGATTGCAGAGACCCAGTACTTC. Amino acids: CASSNPGTSGIAETQYF.

The chain uses TRBV5-4 and TRBJ2-4; 7 positions agree with TRBD1. Germline CDR1 and CDR2: SGHNT and YYREEE (reference sequence). Trimming took 4 bases from V and 8 from J; bases not matched to a gene: 6. This CDR3 is 13 amino acids long. CDR3 protein: CASSIQGRDIQYF. CDR3 in DNA: TGTGCCAGCAGCATACAGGGGCGAGACATTCAGTACTTC.

V is TRBV28 and J is TRBJ2-7; D may be TRBD1 (5 bases). Trimming shortened V by 4 bases and J by 6 bases, and 22 bases separated the two germline ends. The CDR3 extends over 16 amino acids. CDR1 is MDHEN, CDR2 SYDVKM, per germline. The DNA for the CDR3 is TGTGCCAGCAGTTCCCCCGCAAGGGGATCCATGTCCGAGCAGTACTTC. This encodes CASSSPARGSMSEQYF.

The rearrangement links TRBV28 to TRBJ2-7; 7 bases match TRBD2. Trimming took 2 bases from V and 7 from J; bases not matched to a gene: 5. The germline V gene encodes CDR1 MDHEN and CDR2 SYDVKM. The CDR3 contains 13 residues. The CDR3 sequence: CASSLRRAGEQYF. The CDR3 DNA is TGTGCCAGCAGTTTAAGGAGAGCGGGGGAGCAGTACTTC.

The chain is built from TRBV4-2 and TRBJ2-2, with 7 bases aligning to TRBD2. Germline trimming cut 0 bases from V and 5 bases from J; bases unmatched to any gene: 9. CDR3 length: 17 residues. The germline gives CDR1 LGHNA, CDR2 YNFKEQ. CDR3 DNA: TGTGCCAGCAGCCAAGAAGTCTTAGCGGGTAGGACCGGGGAGCTGTTTTTT. Its protein is CASSQEVLAGRTGELFF.

CDR3 sequence (DNA): TGTGCCAGCAGCGTAGGGGACAGCACCACAGATACGCAGTATTTT. It encodes CASSVGDSTTDTQYF. J is TRBJ2-3 and V is TRBV7-9; 7 bases line up with TRBD1. Per germline, CDR1 SEHNR and CDR2 FQNEAQ (reference sequence). This CDR3 is 15 amino acids long. V was clipped by 5 bases and J by 2 bases; unmatched bases: 7.

The chain carries TRBV27 and TRBJ1-2; maybe TRBD1 (6 bases). The CDR3 runs 16 residues. V gave up 8 bases and J gave up 4 bases, with 23 bases separating them. Per the germline V gene, CDR1 is MNHEY and CDR2 is SMNVEV (reference sequence). The chain's CDR3 is CASFPLGQKLAYGYTF. CDR3 nucleotides: TGTGCCAGCTTTCCTTTGGGACAAAAACTCGCCTATGGCTACACCTTC.

This chain's CDR3 is CASSEVVYEQFF. As DNA, the CDR3 is TGTGCCAGCAGTGAAGTAGTGTATGAGCAGTTCTTC. The chain couples TRBV6-1 to TRBJ2-1; D ambiguous. The CDR3 has 12 amino acids. Germline CDR1 is MNHNS and CDR2 is SASEGT. V was trimmed by 1 base and J by 8 bases, leaving 6 bases between them.

This chain's CDR3 is CASSGGAKNTEAFF. The CDR3 DNA reads TGCGCCAGCAGTGGTGGGGCGAAGAACACTGAAGCTTTCTTT. The chain employs TRBV10-1 and TRBJ1-1; TRBD1 might be the D (5 bases). The V gene lost 4 bases and the J gene lost 1 base, with 10 bases spanning the gap. CDR3 length: 14 amino acids. The germline V gene encodes CDR1 WNHNN and CDR2 SYGVQD (reference sequence).

In DNA, the CDR3 is TGTGCCAGCAGCTTGGATGGGGGGAGCTCCTACAATGAGCAGTTCTTC. It translates to CASSLDGGSSYNEQFF. This sequence joins TRBV5-6 and TRBJ2-1; D perhaps matches TRBD2 (6 bases). Germline V gene data show CDR1 as SGHDT and CDR2 as YYEEEE. V was shortened by 0 bases and J by 0 bases, with 10 bases between the two germline ends. The CDR3 length is 16 residues. Variable domain in full (rest from reference TRBV5-6 and TRBJ2-1): DAGVTQSPTHLIKTRGQQVTLRCSPKSGHDTVSWYQQALGQGPQFIFQYYEEEERQRGNFPDRFSGHQFPNYSSELNVNALLLGDSALYLCASSLDGGSSYNEQFFGPGTRLTVL.

The CDR3 DNA sequence: TGTGCCAGCATCCCGCGGGGGCACGCCTATAATTCACCCCTCCACTTT. This translates into CASIPRGHAYNSPLHF. V is TRBV6-4 and J is TRBJ1-6, with D possibly being TRBD1 (6 bases). The CDR3 runs 16 residues. Germline values: CDR1 MRHNA, CDR2 SNTAGT. Trimming removed 7 bases from V and 2 bases from J, with 15 bases in between.

The genes are TRBV6-6 and TRBJ1-2, with 7 nucleotides matching TRBD1. The CDR3 contains 17 residues. V lost 5 bases and J lost 4; bases outside the gene matches: 16. Germline assignment: CDR1 MNHNY and CDR2 SVGAGI (reference sequence). CDR3 sequence reads: CASSRGETGRRSYGYTF. The CDR3 DNA is TGTGCCAGCAGTCGTGGAGAGACAGGGCGGCGGAGCTATGGCTACACCTTC.

The chain combines TRBV7-2 with TRBJ2-7; D may be TRBD1 (5 bases). Germline assignment: CDR1 SGHTA and CDR2 FQGNSA. Trimming took off 5 bases at V and 2 bases at J, with 13 bases between the two ends. CDR3 size: 14 residues. The CDR3 loop reads CASSRGLGAYEQYF. CDR3 DNA sequence: TGTGCCAGCAGCAGGGGATTAGGAGCCTACGAGCAGTACTTC.

The chain employs TRBV3-1 (or the pseudogene TRBV3-2) and TRBJ2-3; D not certain. CDR1 and CDR2 from the germline V gene are LGHDT and YNNKEL (reference sequence). Trimming left V 0 bases short and J 2 bases short, with 9 bases between. The CDR3 length is 15 residues. For the CDR3, the DNA is TGTGCCAGCAGCCAAGATTTGCGTCCCACAGATACGCAGTATTTT. Translating gives CASSQDLRPTDTQYF.

The J gene is TRBJ2-7, the V gene TRBV2, with TRBD2 matching over 14 bases. CDR3 size: 17 residues. V shed 2 bases and J 3 bases; nucleotides not matched to a gene: 6. The germline gives CDR1 SNHLY, CDR2 FYNNEI. The DNA of the CDR3 is TGTGCCAGCAGTGAAAGAGGACTAGCGGGAGGCCGCTACGAGCAGTACTTC. It specifies CASSERGLAGGRYEQYF.

The chain combines TRBV15 with TRBJ2-1; 10 bases are a match to TRBD2. The CDR3 sequence is 20 residues long. Germline lookup yields CDR1 LNHNV and CDR2 YYDKDF (reference sequence). V dropped 0 bases and J dropped 4; count of bases not matched to a gene: 15. This CDR3 is CATSRDVGTSVKGRYNEQFF. The CDR3 DNA sequence: TGTGCCACCAGCAGAGATGTGGGGACTAGCGTCAAAGGGAGATACAATGAGCAGTTCTTC.

The chain employs TRBV30 and TRBJ1-6; 10 nucleotides align to TRBD1. The V and J ends lost 2 bases and 7 bases, in that order; junction bases with no gene match: 8. Germline CDR1 is GTSNPN and CDR2 is SVGIG (reference sequence). This CDR3 has 16 residues. CDR3 in amino acids: CAWSKLGTGVNSPLHF. The CDR3 DNA follows: TGTGCCTGGAGTAAACTCGGGACAGGGGTAAATTCACCCCTCCACTTT.

The chain combines TRBV21-1 with TRBJ2-7; the table's D call, TRBD1, has no DNA check behind it. TRBV21-1 corresponds to a pseudogene. CDR3 length equals 16 residues. DNA for the CDR3: TGTGCCAGCAGCAAAGACAGGACAGAAGGAGGATACGAGCAGTACTTC. Translated, it gives CASSKDRTEGGYEQYF.

This rearrangement joins TRBV7-9 to TRBJ2-5; tentative D call: TRBD2 (6 bases). Germline CDR1 SEHNR, CDR2 FQNEAQ (reference sequence). The CDR3 is 15 amino acids. Trimming pared 1 base from V and 3 bases from J, leaving 12 bases between. The CDR3 protein is CASSLEVDYKETQYF. CDR3 sequence (DNA): TGTGCCAGCAGCTTAGAAGTGGACTATAAAGAGACCCAGTACTTC.

The chain combines TRBV7-2 with TRBJ2-3; 9 nucleotides align to TRBD2. Germline assignment: CDR1 SGHTA and CDR2 FQGNSA. CDR3 length: 17 residues. With 5 bases clipped from V and 2 bases from J, the junction kept 11 bases outside the gene matches. CDR3 nucleotides: TGTGCCAGCAGCCTCAAGGGACTAGCAGGCTTCACAGATACGCAGTATTTT. This gives the protein CASSLKGLAGFTDTQYF.

The rearrangement links TRBV4-1 to TRBJ2-7, with a possible D match to TRBD2 (5 bases). The V and J ends lost 0 bases and 0 bases respectively, with 12 bases between them. Germline V gene lookup returns CDR1 MGHRA and CDR2 YSYEKL. The CDR3 covers 16 residues. CDR3 nucleotide sequence: TGCGCCAGCAGCCAAGATCTGAGCGGTAGCTCCTACGAGCAGTACTTC. Translating it yields CASSQDLSGSSYEQYF.

J is TRBJ2-7 and V is TRBV10-1, with D tentatively TRBD2 (6 bases). The CDR3 is made up of 13 amino acids. V was trimmed by 2 bases and J by 7 bases, leaving 12 bases between them. The germline V gene has CDR1 WNHNN and CDR2 SYGVQD (reference sequence). The CDR3 here is CASSEAGRREQYF. CDR3 coding DNA: TGCGCCAGCAGTGAGGCGGGACGGCGAGAGCAGTACTTC.

The J gene is TRBJ2-1, the V gene TRBV28; D possibly corresponds to TRBD2 (5 bases). The CDR3 has 12 residues. Trimming took 10 bases from V and 2 from J, leaving 9 bases between them. Per germline, CDR1 MDHEN and CDR2 SYDVKM. Written as DNA, the CDR3 is TGTGCCACTAGGGAGCCCTACAATGAGCAGTTCTTC. Protein sequence: CATREPYNEQFF. Drawing the rest from reference TRBV28 and TRBJ2-1, the complete variable domain is DVKVTQSSRYLVKRTGEKVFLECVQDMDHENMFWYRQDPGLGLRLIYFSYDVKMKEKGDIPEGYSVSREKKERFSLILESASTNQTSMYLCATREPYNEQFFGPGTRLTVL.

This clone appeared a single time. A read error may produce the germline difference seen at one junction end. The chain links TRBV2 to TRBJ2-4; D unclear. CDR3 length: 15 amino acids. Germline V CDR1 and CDR2: SNHLY, FYNNEI. CDR3 sequence: CASSEALVTLRGLCF. CDR3 bases: TGTGCCAGCAGTGAAGCGCTGGTGACCTTACGAGGATTGTGCTTC.

The chain combines TRBV9 with TRBJ2-3; 7 nucleotides match TRBD2. V lost 3 bases to trimming and J lost 1 base; unmatched junction nucleotides: 5. This CDR3 has 15 residues. CDR1 is SGDLS and CDR2 is YYNGEE in the germline V gene. The chain's CDR3 is CASSASGHGTDTQYF. The CDR3 nucleotides are TGTGCCAGCAGCGCTAGCGGTCATGGCACAGATACGCAGTATTTT.

V usage is TRBV2 and J usage is TRBJ1-2; D is perhaps TRBD1 (5 bases). Trimming removed 2 bases at V and 6 bases at J, with 7 bases between. From germline, CDR1 is SNHLY and CDR2 FYNNEI. The CDR3 has 12 residues. The CDR3 region has the DNA TGTGCCAGCAGTGAAACGGGGGATGGCTACACCTTC. Translated, it gives CASSETGDGYTF.

This clone was seen once. V is TRBV7-9 and J is TRBJ2-5; 7 bases match TRBD2. The V and J ends lost 6 bases and 4 bases, in that order; junction bases with no gene match: 11. In germline, CDR1 is SEHNR, CDR2 FQNEAQ (reference sequence). This CDR3 is 15 amino acids long. The CDR3 protein is CASSYGREGGETQYF. The CDR3 bases are TGTGCCAGCAGTTATGGCAGGGAGGGAGGAGAGACCCAGTACTTC.

The chain carries TRBV3-1 (or the pseudogene TRBV3-2) and TRBJ2-7; TRBD1 might be the D (6 bases). Germline V lookup: CDR1 LGHDT, CDR2 YNNKEL (reference sequence). There are 16 residues in the CDR3. V lost 0 bases and J lost 5, with 17 bases in between. CDR3 bases: TGTGCCAGCAGCCAAGATGAGACAGGAGGATCCCACGAGCAGTACTTC. It is translated as CASSQDETGGSHEQYF.

In its sample, this clone was seen once. The rearrangement links TRBV5-8 to TRBJ1-6; 10 bases fit TRBD1. CDR3 size: 14 residues. Germline assignment: CDR1 SGHTS and CDR2 YDEGEE. The V segment lost 4 bases and the J segment 7 bases; nucleotides outside the gene matches: 2. CDR3 nucleotide sequence: TGTGCCAGCAGCCGGGGACAGGGGAATTCACCCCTCCACTTT. This sequence encodes CASSRGQGNSPLHF.

CDR3 residues: CASSPVGGLHEQYF. The CDR3 region has the DNA TGTGCCAGCAGCCCCGTAGGGGGCTTACACGAGCAGTACTTC. V is TRBV25-1 and J is TRBJ2-7; 7 nucleotides match TRBD1. J lost 5 bases, V lost 6 bases, and 10 bases had no gene match. CDR3 length: 14 residues. Germline CDR1 MGHDK, CDR2 SYGVNS.

The chain joins TRBV19 to TRBJ2-3, with 9 bases identical to TRBD2. Looked up from germline, CDR1 is LNHDA and CDR2 is SQIVND (reference sequence). The CDR3 is 18 residues long. The trim removed 6 bases at V and 3 bases at J, leaving 16 bases unmatched. In DNA, the CDR3 is TGTGCCAGTAGGCCCCCCAGGGGTAGCGGGAGAGGGACAGATACGCAGTATTTT. It specifies CASRPPRGSGRGTDTQYF.